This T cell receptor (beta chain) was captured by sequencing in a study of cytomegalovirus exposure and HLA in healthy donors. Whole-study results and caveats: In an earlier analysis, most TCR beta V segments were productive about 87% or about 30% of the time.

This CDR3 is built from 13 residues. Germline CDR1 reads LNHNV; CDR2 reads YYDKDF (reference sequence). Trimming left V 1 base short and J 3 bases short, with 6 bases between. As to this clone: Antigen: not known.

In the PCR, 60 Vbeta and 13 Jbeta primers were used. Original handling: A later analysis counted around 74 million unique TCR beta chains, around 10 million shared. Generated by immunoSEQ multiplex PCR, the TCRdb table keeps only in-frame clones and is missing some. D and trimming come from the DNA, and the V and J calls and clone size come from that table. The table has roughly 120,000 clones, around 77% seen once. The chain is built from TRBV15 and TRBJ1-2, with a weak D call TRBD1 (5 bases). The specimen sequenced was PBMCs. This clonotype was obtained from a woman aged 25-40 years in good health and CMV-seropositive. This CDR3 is CATSRGQYYGYTF. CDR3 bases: TGTGCCACCAGCAGAGGACAGTACTATGGCTACACCTTC.